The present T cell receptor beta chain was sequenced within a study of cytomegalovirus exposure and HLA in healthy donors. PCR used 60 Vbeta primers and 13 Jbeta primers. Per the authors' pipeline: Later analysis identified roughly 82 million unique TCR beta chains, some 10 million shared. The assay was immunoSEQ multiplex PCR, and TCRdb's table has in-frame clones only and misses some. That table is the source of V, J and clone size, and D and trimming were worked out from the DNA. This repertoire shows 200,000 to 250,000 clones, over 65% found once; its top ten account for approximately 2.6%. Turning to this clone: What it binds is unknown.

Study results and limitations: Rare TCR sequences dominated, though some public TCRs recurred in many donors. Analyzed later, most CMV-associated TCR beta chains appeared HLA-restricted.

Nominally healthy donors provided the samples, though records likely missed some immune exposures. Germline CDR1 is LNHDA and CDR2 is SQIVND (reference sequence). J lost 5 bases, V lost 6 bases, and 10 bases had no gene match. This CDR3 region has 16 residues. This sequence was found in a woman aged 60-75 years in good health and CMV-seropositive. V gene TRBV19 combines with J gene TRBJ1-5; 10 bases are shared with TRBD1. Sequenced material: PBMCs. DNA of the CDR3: TGTGCCAGTAGCCCAGGGGGACAGGGGTATTATCAGCCCCAGCATTTT. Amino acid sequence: CASSPGGQGYYQPQHF.